Listed below are T cell receptor beta chains from one sample, sequenced in a study of cytomegalovirus exposure and HLA in healthy donors. Assay used: immunoSEQ multiplex PCR; TCRdb lists only in-frame clones, some missing. This sample has roughly 140,000 clones; approximately 90% occur once, and the top ten carry about 0.75%. The sequenced sample consisted of PBMCs. The receptor source for this set is a man aged 18 to 35 in good health and CMV-seronegative. Each CDR3 is given with its conserved first and last residue. Each record gives: J gene, V gene, clone size, D gene, CDR3 DNA, CDR3 protein. A D gene is named only where the DNA matches it firmly. Clone size appears in some rows only: once, few, many, or a class for an expanded clone.

TRBJ1-5,TRBV7-2,.,TRBD1,TGTGCCAGCAGCTCGGGACAGGGCGGACAGCCCCAGCATTTT,CASSSGQGGQPQHF
TRBJ2-6,TRBV9,.,TRBD1,TGTGCCAGCAGCCCCCGGGACAGAAGAACCTCTGGGGCCAACGTCCTGACTTTC,CASSPRDRRTSGANVLTF
TRBJ2-2,TRBV6-5,.,TRBD2,TGTGCCAGCAGATTCACGGGGGGCACCGGGGAGCTGTTTTTT,CASRFTGGTGELFF
TRBJ2-7,TRBV5-1,.,TRBD2,TGCGCCAGCAGCTTGGTGGGGGGGTCGTACGAGCAGTACTTC,CASSLVGGSYEQYF
TRBJ2-7,TRBV11-2,once,TRBD1,TGTGCCAGCGGGGGAAAGACAGGGAAGTACGAGCAGTACTTC,CASGGKTGKYEQYF
TRBJ2-2,TRBV13,.,TRBD2,TGTGCCAGCAGCCCCACCTGGACTAGCGGGATCGCCGGGGAGCTGTTTTTT,CASSPTWTSGIAGELFF
TRBJ1-1,TRBV4-1,.,TRBD1,TGCGCCAGCAGCCACTCCCTGGGACAGGGAAACACTGAAGCTTTCTTT,CASSHSLGQGNTEAFF
TRBJ1-3,TRBV18,.,.,TGTGCCAGCTCATGGGACACCTCTGGAAACACCATATATTTT,CASSWDTSGNTIYF
TRBJ2-7,TRBV10-2,.,TRBD2,TGCGCCAGCAGTGCAGAACAATATGGACTAGCGGGGCACTACGAGCAGTACTTC,CASSAEQYGLAGHYEQYF
TRBJ1-4,TRBV2,.,.,TGTGCCAGCAGTGGGCCGTCCGCTGCAACTAATGAAAAACTGTTTTTT,CASSGPSAATNEKLFF
TRBJ1-1,TRBV5-4,.,TRBD1,TGTGCCAGCAGCTGGGACAGGTACACTGAAGCTTTCTTT,CASSWDRYTEAFF
TRBJ2-1,TRBV28,.,.,TGTGCCAGCAGGTGGGGGGTTCGGGTAGAGGATGAGCAGTTCTTC,CASRWGVRVEDEQFF
TRBJ1-1,TRBV11-2,.,.,TGTGCCAGCAGCTCACCTCAGGGAGGACGGACTGAAGCTTTCTTT,CASSSPQGGRTEAFF
TRBJ1-2,TRBV5-1,once,.,TGCGCCAGCAGCTTGGCCCCCCCAAGCGAAGGTGGCTACACCTTC,CASSLAPPSEGGYTF
TRBJ2-5,TRBV4-3,.,TRBD2,TGCGCCAGCAGCCAAGATGGGACTAGCGGGAGGGCCGGGGAGACCCAGTACTTC,CASSQDGTSGRAGETQYF
TRBJ2-3,TRBV7-2,once,.,TGTGCCAGCAGCTCACAGACAGGCCACACAGATACGCAGTATTTT,CASSSQTGHTDTQYF
TRBJ1-1,TRBV6-6,once,.,TGTGCCAGCAGTTACTCGGATAGGGGGAACACTGAAGCTTTCTTT,CASSYSDRGNTEAFF
TRBJ2-7,TRBV5-1,.,TRBD1,TGCGCCAGCAGCTTTGGGACAGGGTGGTCGGGAGAGCAGTACTTC,CASSFGTGWSGEQYF
TRBJ2-1,TRBV2,.,TRBD2,TGTGCCAGCAAGAGATGGACTAGCGGACCGTACAATGAGCAGTTCTTC,CASKRWTSGPYNEQFF
TRBJ1-5,TRBV6-1,.,TRBD1,TGTGCCAGCAGTCCACGGACAGGGAGCAATCAGCCCCAGCATTTT,CASSPRTGSNQPQHF